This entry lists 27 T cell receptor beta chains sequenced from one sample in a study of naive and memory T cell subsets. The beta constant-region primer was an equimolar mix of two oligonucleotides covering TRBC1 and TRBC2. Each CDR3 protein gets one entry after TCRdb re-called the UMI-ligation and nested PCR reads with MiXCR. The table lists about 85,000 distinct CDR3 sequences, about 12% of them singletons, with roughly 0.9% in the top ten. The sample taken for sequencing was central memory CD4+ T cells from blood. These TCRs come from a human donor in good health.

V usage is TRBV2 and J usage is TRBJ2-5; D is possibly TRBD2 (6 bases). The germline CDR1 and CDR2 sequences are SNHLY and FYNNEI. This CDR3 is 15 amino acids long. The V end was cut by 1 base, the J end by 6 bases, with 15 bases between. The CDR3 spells CASSEGRLGSQTQYF. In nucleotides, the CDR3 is TGTGCCAGCAGTGAAGGGAGACTAGGGTCACAGACCCAGTACTTC.

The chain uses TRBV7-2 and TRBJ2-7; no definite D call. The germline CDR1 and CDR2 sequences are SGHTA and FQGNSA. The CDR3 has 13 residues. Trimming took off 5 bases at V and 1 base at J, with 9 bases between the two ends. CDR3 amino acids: CASSLTASYEQYF. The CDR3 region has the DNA TGTGCCAGCAGCCTTACGGCTTCCTACGAGCAGTACTTC.

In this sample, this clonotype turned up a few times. The CDR3 is CASSTQGALNEQYF. DNA of the CDR3: TGTGCCAGCAGTACACAGGGGGCTTTGAACGAGCAGTACTTC. The chain uses TRBV27 and TRBJ2-7, with 9 bases matching TRBD1. V shed 5 bases and J 5 bases; nucleotides not matched to a gene: 7. The germline V gene has CDR1 MNHEY and CDR2 SMNVEV (reference sequence). The CDR3 is made up of 14 amino acids.

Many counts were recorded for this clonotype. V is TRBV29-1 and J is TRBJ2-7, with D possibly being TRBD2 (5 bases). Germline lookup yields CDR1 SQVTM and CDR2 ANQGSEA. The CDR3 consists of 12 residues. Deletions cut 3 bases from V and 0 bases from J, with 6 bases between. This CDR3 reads CSVEEDSYEQYF. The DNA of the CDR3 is TGCAGCGTTGAGGAGGACTCCTACGAGCAGTACTTC.

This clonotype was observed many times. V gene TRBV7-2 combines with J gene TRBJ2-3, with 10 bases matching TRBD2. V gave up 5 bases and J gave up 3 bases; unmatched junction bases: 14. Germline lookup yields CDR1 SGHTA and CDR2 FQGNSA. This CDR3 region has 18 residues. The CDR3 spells CASSHPSSGSWGTDTQYF. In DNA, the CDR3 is TGTGCCAGCAGCCATCCTTCTAGCGGGAGTTGGGGTACAGATACGCAGTATTTT. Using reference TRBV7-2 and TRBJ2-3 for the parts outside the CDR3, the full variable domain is GAGVSQSPSNKVTEKGKDVELRCDPISGHTALYWYRQSLGQGLEFLIYFQGNSAPDKSGLPSDRFSAERTGGSVSTLTIQRTQQEDSAVYLCASSHPSSGSWGTDTQYFGPGTRLTVL.

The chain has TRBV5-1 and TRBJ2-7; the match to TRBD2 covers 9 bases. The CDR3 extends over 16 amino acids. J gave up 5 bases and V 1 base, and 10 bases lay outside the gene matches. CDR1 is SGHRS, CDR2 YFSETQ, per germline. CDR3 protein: CASSLPSASGINEQYF. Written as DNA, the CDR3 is TGCGCCAGCAGCTTGCCCTCGGCTAGCGGGATCAACGAGCAGTACTTC. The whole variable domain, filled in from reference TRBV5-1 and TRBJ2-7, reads KAGVTQTPRYLIKTRGQQVTLSCSPISGHRSVSWYQQTPGQGLQFLFEYFSETQRNKGNFPGRFSGRQFSNSRSEMNVSTLELGDSALYLCASSLPSASGINEQYFGPGTRLTVT.

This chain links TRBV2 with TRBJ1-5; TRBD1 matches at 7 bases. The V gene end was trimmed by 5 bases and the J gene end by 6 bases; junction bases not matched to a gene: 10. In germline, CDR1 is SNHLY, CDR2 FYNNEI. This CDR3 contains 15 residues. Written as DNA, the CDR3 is TGTGCCAGCAGTCTCGACAGGGAGGCATTTCAGCCCCAGCATTTT. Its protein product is CASSLDREAFQPQHF. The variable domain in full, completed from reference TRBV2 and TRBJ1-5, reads EPEVTQTPSHQVTQMGQEVILRCVPISNHLYFYWYRQILGQKVEFLVSFYNNEISEKSEIFDDQFSVERPDGSNFTLKIRSTKLEDSAMYFCASSLDREAFQPQHFGDGTRLSIL.

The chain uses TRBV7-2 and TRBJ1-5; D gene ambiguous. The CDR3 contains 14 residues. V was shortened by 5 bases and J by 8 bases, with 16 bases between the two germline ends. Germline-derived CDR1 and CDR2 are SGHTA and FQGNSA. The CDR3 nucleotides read TGTGCCAGCAGCGGTGTGGCCGTTAGTAAGCCCCAGCATTTT. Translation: CASSGVAVSKPQHF.

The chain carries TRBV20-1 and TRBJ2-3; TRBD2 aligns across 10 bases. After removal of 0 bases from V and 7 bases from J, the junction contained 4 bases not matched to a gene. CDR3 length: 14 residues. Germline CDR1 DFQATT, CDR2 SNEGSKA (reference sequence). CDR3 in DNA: TGCAGTGCTAGAGATCCTAGCGGGAGAAATACGCAGTATTTT. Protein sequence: CSARDPSGRNTQYF.

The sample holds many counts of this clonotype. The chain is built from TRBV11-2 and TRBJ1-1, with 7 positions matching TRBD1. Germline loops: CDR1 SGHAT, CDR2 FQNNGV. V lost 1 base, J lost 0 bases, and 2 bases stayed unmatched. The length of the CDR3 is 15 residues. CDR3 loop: CASSLGDRVNTEAFF. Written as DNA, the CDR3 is TGTGCCAGCAGCTTAGGTGACAGGGTGAACACTGAAGCTTTCTTT. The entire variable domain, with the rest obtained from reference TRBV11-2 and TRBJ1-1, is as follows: EAGVAQSPRYKIIEKRQSVAFWCNPISGHATLYWYQQILGQGPKLLIQFQNNGVVDDSQLPKDRFSAERLKGVDSTLKIQPAKLEDSAVYLCASSLGDRVNTEAFFGQGTRLTVV.

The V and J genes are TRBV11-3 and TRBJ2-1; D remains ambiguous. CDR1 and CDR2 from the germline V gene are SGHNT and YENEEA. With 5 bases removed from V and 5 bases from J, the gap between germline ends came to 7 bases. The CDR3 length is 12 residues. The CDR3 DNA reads TGTGCCAGCAGCGGGCGGAACAATGAGCAGTTCTTC. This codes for CASSGRNNEQFF.

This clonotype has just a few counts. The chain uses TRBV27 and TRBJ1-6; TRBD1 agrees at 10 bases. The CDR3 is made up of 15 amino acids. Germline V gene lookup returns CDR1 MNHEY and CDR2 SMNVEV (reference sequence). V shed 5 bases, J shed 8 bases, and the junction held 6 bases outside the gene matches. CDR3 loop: CASSRADRGDSPLHF. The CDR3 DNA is TGTGCCAGCAGTAGGGCGGACAGGGGGGATTCACCCCTCCACTTT.

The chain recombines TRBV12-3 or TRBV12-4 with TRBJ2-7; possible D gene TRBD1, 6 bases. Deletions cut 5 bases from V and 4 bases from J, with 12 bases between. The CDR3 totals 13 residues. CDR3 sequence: CASSLLDSYEQYF. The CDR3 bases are TGTGCCAGCAGTCTTTTGGACAGTTACGAGCAGTACTTC.

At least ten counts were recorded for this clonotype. CDR3 nucleotides: TGTGCCATCAGTGAGACCACAGGATACTACACCTTC. Translating it yields CAISETTGYYTF. The J gene is TRBJ1-2, the V gene TRBV10-3; weak D call: TRBD1 (5 bases). This CDR3 is 12 amino acids long. Trimming removed 2 bases from V and 10 bases from J, with 11 bases in between. From germline, CDR1 is ENHRY and CDR2 SYGVKD.

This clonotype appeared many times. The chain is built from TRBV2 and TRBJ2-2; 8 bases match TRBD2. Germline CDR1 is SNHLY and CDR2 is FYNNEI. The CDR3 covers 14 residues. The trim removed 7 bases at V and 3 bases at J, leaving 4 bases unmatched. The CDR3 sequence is CASKRLAYTGELFF. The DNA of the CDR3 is TGTGCCAGCAAGAGACTAGCGTACACCGGGGAGCTGTTTTTT.

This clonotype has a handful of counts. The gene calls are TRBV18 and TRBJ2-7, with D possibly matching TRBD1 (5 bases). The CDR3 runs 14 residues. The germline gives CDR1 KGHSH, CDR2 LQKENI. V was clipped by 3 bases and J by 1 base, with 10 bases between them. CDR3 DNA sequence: TGTGCCAGCTCACCCAGGGTCCAGTCCTACGAGCAGTACTTC. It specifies CASSPRVQSYEQYF.

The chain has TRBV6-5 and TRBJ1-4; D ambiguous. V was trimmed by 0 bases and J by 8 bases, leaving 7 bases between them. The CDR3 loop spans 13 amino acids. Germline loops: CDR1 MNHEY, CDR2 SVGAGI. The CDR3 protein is CASSYSLREKLFF. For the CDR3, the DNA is TGTGCCAGCAGTTACTCCCTTCGGGAAAAACTGTTTTTT.

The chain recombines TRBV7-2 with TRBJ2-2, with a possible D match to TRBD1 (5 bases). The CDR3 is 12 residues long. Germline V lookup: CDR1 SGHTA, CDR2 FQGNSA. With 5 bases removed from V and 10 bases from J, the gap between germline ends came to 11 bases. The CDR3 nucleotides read TGTGCCAGCAGCACAGGATTTACGGAGCTGTTTTTT. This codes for CASSTGFTELFF.

CDR3 DNA sequence: TGCGCCAGCTCGACTCTAGCGGGACGCGAGCAGTACTTC. As protein: CASSTLAGREQYF. This rearrangement joins TRBV5-1 to TRBJ2-7; 9 bases match TRBD2. Trimming removed 7 bases from V and 6 bases from J; junction bases left unmatched: 8. This CDR3 comprises 13 residues. Looked up from germline, CDR1 is SGHRS and CDR2 is YFSETQ.

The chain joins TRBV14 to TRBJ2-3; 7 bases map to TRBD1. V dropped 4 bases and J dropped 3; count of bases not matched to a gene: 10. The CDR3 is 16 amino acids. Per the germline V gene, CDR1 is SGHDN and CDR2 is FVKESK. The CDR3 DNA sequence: TGTGCCAGCAGCCTAGCCCCGACAGGGCGGACAGATACGCAGTATTTT. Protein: CASSLAPTGRTDTQYF.

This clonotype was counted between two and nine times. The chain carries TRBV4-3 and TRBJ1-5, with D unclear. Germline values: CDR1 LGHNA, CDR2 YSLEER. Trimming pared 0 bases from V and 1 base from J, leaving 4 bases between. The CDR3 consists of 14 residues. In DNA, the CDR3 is TGCGCCAGCAGCCAAGATTCAAGCAATCAGCCCCAGCATTTT. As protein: CASSQDSSNQPQHF.

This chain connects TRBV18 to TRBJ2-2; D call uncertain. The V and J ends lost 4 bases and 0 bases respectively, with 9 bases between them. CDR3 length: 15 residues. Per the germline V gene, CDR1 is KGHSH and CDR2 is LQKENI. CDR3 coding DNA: TGTGCCAGCTCACAGACCTCAACGAACACCGGGGAGCTGTTTTTT. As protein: CASSQTSTNTGELFF.

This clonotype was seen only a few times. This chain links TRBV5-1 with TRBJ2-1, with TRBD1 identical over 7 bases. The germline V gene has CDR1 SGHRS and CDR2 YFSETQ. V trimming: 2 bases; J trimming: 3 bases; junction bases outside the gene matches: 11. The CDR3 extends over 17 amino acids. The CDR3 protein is CASSFTVSTGLYNEQFF. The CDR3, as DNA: TGCGCCAGCAGCTTCACGGTTTCGACAGGGCTCTACAATGAGCAGTTCTTC.

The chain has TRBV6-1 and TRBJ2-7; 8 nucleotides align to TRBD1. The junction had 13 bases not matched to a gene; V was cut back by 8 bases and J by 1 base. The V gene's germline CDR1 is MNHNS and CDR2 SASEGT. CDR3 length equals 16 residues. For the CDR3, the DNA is TGTGCCAGCCCGGTCGAGGGGACAGGTAAATCCTACGAGCAGTACTTC. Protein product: CASPVEGTGKSYEQYF.

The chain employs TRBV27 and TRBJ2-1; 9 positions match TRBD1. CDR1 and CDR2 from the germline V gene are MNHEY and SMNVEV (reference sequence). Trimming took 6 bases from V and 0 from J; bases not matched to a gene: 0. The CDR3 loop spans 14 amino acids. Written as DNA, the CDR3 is TGTGCCAGCAGGGGACAGGGCTCCTACAATGAGCAGTTCTTC. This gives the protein CASRGQGSYNEQFF.

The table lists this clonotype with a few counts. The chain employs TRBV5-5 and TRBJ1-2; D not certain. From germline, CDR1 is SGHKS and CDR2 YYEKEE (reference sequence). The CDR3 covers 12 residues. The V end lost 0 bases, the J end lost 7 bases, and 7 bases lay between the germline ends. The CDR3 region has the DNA TGTGCCAGCAGCTTGGGGGGATTTGGCTACACCTTC. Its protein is CASSLGGFGYTF.

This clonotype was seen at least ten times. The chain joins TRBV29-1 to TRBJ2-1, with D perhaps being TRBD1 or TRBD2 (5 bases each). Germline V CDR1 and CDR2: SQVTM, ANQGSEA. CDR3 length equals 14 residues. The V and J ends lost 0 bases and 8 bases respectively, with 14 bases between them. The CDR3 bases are TGCAGCGTTGAAGATCTGAGGGGAAACCATGAGCAGTTCTTC. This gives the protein CSVEDLRGNHEQFF.